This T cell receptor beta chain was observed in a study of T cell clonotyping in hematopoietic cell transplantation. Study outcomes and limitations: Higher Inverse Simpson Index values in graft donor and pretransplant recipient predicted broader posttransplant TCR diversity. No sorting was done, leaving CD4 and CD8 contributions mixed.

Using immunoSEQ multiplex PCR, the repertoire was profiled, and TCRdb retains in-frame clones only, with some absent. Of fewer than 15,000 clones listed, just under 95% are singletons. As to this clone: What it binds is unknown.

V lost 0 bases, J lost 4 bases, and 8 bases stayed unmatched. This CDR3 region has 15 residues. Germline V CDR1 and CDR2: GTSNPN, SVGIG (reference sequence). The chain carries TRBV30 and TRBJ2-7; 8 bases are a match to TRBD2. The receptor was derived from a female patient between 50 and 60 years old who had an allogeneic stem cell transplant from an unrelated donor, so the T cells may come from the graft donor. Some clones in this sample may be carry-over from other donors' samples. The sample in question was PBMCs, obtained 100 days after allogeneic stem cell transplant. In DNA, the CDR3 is TGTGCCTGGAGTGTAGCCAGCGGGAGTGGGTACGAGCAGTACTTC. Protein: CAWSVASGSGYEQYF.